This T cell receptor (beta chain) was identified during a study of HIV-infected children after antiretroviral therapy interruption. A 3' RACE protocol on RNA, with unique molecular identifiers, produced the TCR library. TCRdb re-derived calls from the 3' RACE reads in MiXCR, one entry per CDR3 protein. This sample has 14,000 to 15,000 distinct CDR3 sequences, with around 3.3% found just once. This clonotype showed up many times. Its antigen is unidentified. Regarding treatment: PENTA 11 planned treatment interruption arm or continuous ART arm. Overall study findings and caveats: After treatment interruption started, naive CD4+ CDR3 overlap across time points dropped.

The source material was CD45RO+ CD8+ T cells from PBMCs, pooled from several time points, sampled from a donor given antiretroviral therapy, either interrupted or continuous. Described subset: memory CD8+ CD45RO+ CD45RA- T cells. The sequence derives from a pool of human donors with HIV.

CDR3 amino acids: CASSQDGRGQTKNIQYF. The CDR3 nucleotides read TGTGCCAGCAGCCAAGATGGCAGGGGGCAAACCAAAAACATTCAGTACTTC. V gene TRBV3-1 combines with J gene TRBJ2-4; 8 bases agree with TRBD1. This CDR3 region has 17 residues. Germline loops: CDR1 LGHDT, CDR2 YNNKEL (reference sequence). After removal of 0 bases from V and 2 bases from J, the junction contained 6 bases not matched to a gene.